What follows is one T cell receptor beta chain and its context. Its target is not known. The data were obtained in a study of cytomegalovirus exposure and HLA in healthy donors. General study results and limits: TRBV6-2, TRBV6-3 and some other V segments were excluded as indistinguishable.

Germline V gene sequence: CDR1 SGHNT, CDR2 YYREEE (reference sequence). V trimming: 3 bases; J trimming: 5 bases; junction bases outside the gene matches: 16. The CDR3 extends over 19 amino acids. A multiplex PCR was run with 60 Vbeta primers and 13 Jbeta primers. TCRdb's table, derived via immunoSEQ multiplex PCR, lists solely in-frame clones and lacks some. The profile shows 200,000 or so clones, about 79% of them singletons. The sequenced material came from PBMCs. V is TRBV5-4 and J is TRBJ2-3, with 12 bases aligning to TRBD2. The receptor was derived from a man younger than 35 in good health and CMV-seronegative. CDR3 in DNA: TGTGCCAGCAGCTCACCTCACCTAGCGGGGGGGCGTACATTAGATACGCAGTATTTT. Its protein product is CASSSPHLAGGRTLDTQYF.